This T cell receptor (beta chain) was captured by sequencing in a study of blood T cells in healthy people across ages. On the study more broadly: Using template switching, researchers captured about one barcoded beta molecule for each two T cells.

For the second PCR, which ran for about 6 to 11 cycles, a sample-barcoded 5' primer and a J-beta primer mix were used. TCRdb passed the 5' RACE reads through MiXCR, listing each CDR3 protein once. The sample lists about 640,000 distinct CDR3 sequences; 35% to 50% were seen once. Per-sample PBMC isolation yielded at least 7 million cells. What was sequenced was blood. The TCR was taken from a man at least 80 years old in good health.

The CDR3 DNA is TGTGCCAGCAGCCCAGCGGCAGGGAGTCAGCCCCAGCATTTT. Protein sequence: CASSPAAGSQPQHF. This rearrangement joins TRBV28 to TRBJ1-5; possibly TRBD1 for D (5 bases). Germline V CDR1 and CDR2: MDHEN, SYDVKM. Between the trimmed V and J ends, which lost 6 bases and 6 bases, there was a span of 15 bases. The CDR3 is made up of 14 amino acids.